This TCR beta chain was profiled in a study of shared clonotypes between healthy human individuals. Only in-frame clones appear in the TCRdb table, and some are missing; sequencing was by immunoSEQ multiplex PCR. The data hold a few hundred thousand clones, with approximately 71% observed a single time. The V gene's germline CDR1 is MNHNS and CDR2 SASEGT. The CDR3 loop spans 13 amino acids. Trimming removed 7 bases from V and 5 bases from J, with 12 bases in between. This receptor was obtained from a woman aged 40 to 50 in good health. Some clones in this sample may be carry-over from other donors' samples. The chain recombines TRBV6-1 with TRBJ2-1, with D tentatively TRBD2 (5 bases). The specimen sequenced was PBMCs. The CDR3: CASKRTGDNEQFF. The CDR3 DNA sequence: TGTGCCAGCAAGAGGACTGGAGACAATGAGCAGTTCTTC.